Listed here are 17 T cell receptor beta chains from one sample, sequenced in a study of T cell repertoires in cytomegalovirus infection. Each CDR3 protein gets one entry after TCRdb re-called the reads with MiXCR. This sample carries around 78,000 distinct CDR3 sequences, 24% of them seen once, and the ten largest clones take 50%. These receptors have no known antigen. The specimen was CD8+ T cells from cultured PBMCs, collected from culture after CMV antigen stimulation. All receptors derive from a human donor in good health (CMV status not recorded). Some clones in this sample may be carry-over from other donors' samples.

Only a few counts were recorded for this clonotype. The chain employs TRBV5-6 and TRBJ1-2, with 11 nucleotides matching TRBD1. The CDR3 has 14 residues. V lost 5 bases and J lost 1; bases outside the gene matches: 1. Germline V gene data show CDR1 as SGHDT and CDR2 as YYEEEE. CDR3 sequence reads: CASRGQGDNYGYTF. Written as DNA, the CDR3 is TGTGCCAGCAGGGGACAGGGGGATAACTATGGCTACACCTTC.

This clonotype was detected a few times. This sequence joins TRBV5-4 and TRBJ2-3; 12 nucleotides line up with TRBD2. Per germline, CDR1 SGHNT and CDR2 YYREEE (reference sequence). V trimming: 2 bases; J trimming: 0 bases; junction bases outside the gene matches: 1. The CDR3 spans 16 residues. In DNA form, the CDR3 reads TGTGCCAGCAGCTTAGGACTAGCGGGGAGCACAGATACGCAGTATTTT. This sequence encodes CASSLGLAGSTDTQYF.

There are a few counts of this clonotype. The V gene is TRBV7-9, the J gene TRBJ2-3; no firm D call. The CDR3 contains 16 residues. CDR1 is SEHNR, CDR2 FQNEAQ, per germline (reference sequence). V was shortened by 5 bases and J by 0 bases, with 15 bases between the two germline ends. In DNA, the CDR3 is TGTGCCAGCAGCCCCTTTCGAGAGGACAGCACAGATACGCAGTATTTT. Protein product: CASSPFREDSTDTQYF.

CDR3 sequence: CASSLWGEETQYF. The CDR3 DNA is TGTGCCAGCAGCTTGTGGGGGGAGGAGACCCAGTACTTC. J is TRBJ2-5 and V is TRBV5-4; D may be TRBD2 (6 bases). Germline V lookup: CDR1 SGHNT, CDR2 YYREEE (reference sequence). The CDR3 runs 13 residues. The V and J ends lost 1 base and 5 bases respectively, with 9 bases between them.

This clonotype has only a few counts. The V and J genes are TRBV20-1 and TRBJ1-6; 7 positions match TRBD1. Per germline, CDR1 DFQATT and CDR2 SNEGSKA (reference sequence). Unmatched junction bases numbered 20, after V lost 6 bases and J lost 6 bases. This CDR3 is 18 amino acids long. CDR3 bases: TGCAGTGCCGAACCCCTGACAGGGCTTGGGTTCTTTAATTCACCCCTCCACTTT. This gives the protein CSAEPLTGLGFFNSPLHF.

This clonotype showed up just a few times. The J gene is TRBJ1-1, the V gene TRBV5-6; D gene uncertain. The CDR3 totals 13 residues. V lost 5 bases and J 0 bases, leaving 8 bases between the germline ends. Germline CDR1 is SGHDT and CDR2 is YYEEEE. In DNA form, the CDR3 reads TGTGCCAGCAGGATGGAGATGAACACTGAAGCTTTCTTT. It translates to CASRMEMNTEAFF.

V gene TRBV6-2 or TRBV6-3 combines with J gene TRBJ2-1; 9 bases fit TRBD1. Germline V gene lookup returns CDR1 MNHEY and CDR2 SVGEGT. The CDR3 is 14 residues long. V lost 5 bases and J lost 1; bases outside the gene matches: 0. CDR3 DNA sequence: TGTGCCAGCAGTGACAGGGGGTCCTACAATGAGCAGTTCTTC. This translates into CASSDRGSYNEQFF.

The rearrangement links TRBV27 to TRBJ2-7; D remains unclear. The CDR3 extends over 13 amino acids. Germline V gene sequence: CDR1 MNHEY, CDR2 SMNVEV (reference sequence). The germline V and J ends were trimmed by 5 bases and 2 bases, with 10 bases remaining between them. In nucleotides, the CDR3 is TGTGCCAGCAGTGCCGTGACCACCTACGAGCAGTACTTC. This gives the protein CASSAVTTYEQYF.

The CDR3 protein is CASSLTYAHEQYF. The CDR3, as DNA: TGTGCCAGCAGTTTAACCTATGCCCACGAGCAGTACTTC. The rearrangement uses TRBV12-3 or TRBV12-4 and TRBJ2-7; D not resolved. The germline V and J ends were trimmed by 2 bases and 5 bases, with 10 bases remaining between them. The CDR3 covers 13 residues.

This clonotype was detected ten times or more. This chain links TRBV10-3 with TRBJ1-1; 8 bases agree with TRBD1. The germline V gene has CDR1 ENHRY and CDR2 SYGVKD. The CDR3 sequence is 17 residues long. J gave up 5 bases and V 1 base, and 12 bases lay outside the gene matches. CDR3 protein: CAISEYGSGQGGTEAFF. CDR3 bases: TGTGCCATCAGTGAGTACGGCTCCGGACAGGGCGGTACTGAAGCTTTCTTT.

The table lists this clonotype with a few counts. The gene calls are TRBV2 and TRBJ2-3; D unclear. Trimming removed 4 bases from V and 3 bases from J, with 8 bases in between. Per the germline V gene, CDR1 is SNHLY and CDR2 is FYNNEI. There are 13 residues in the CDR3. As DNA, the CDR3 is TGTGCCAGCAGTGCCTCTAGAACAGATACGCAGTATTTT. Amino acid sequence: CASSASRTDTQYF.

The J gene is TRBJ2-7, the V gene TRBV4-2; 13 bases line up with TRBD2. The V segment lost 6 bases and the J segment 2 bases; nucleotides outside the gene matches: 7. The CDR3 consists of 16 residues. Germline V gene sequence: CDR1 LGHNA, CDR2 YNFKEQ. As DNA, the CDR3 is TGTGCCAGCAGTCCGACTAGCGGGAGGACGCCCTACGAGCAGTACTTC. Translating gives CASSPTSGRTPYEQYF.

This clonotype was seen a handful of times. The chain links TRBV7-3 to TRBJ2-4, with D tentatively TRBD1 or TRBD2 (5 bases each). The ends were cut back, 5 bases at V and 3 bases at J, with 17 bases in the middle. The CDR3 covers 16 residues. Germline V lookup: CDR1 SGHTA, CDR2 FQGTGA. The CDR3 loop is CASSERGGRDKNIQYF. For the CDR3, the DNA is TGTGCCAGCAGCGAGAGGGGCGGCAGGGACAAAAACATTCAGTACTTC. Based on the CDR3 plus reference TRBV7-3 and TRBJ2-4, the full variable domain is GAGVSQTPSNKVTEKGKYVELRCDPISGHTALYWYRQSLGQGPEFLIYFQGTGAADDSGLPNDRFFAVRPEGSVSTLKIQRTERGDSAVYLCASSERGGRDKNIQYFGAGTRLSVL.

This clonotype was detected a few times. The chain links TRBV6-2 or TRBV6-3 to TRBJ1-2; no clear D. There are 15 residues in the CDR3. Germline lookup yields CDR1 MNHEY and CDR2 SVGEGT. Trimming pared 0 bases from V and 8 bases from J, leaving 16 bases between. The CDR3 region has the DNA TGTGCCAGCAGTTACTCGATATTGACCTTTCAAGGCTACACCTTC. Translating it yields CASSYSILTFQGYTF.

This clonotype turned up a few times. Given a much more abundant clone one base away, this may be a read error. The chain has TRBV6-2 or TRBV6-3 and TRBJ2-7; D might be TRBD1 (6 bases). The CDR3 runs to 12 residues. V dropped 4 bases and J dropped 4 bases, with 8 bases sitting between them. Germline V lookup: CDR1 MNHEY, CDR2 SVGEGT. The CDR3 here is CASSSTGYEQYF. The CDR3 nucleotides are TGTGCCAGCAGTTCGACAGGATACGAGCAGTACTTC.

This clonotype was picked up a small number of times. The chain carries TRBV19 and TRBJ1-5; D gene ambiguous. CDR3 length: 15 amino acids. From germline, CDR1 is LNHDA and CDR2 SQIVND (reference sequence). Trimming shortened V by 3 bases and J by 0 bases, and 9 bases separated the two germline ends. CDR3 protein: CASSIRLSSNQPQHF. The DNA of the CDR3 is TGTGCCAGTAGTATTCGTCTGTCTAGCAATCAGCCCCAGCATTTT. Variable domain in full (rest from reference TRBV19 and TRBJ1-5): DGGITQSPKYLFRKEGQNVTLSCEQNLNHDAMYWYRQDPGQGLRLIYYSQIVNDFQKGDIAEGYSVSREKKESFPLTVTSAQKNPTAFYLCASSIRLSSNQPQHFGDGTRLSIL.

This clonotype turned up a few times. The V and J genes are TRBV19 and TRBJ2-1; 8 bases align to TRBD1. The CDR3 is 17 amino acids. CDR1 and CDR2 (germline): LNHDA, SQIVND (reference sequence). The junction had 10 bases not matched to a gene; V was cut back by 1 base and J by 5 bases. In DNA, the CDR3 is TGTGCCAGTAGTATAGCGCCGGGACAGGTAGCGGACAATGAGCAGTTCTTC. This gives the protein CASSIAPGQVADNEQFF.